This T cell receptor beta chain was recorded in a study of cytomegalovirus exposure and HLA in healthy donors. Findings of the study overall: Per a later analysis, HLA-associated TCR beta chains showed more clonal expansion than other, equally common TCR beta chains. Reportedly, fewer N-insertions than the roughly 700-donor mean appeared in an Asian-associated ancestry cluster in a later analysis. TCR beta sequences reportedly predicted most subjects' HLA-A and HLA-B alleles accurately.

Note on this clone: Its antigen is not known.

V lost 0 bases to trimming and J lost 4 bases, with 26 bases between them. The CDR3 extends over 19 amino acids. CDR1 is SGHRS and CDR2 is YFSETQ in the germline V gene. 60 Vbeta and 13 Jbeta primers were used in PCR. This table comes from immunoSEQ multiplex PCR, and its TCRdb copy is limited to in-frame clones, with some not included. The data show 150,000 to 200,000 clones, about 77% seen once. The TCR originated in a man aged 18-30 years in good health and CMV-seropositive. Source material: PBMCs. This chain uses TRBV5-1 with TRBJ2-7; possible D gene TRBD2, 7 bases. The CDR3, as DNA: TGCGCCAGCAGCTTGGCCTCGCGGGGCAAGGGGGGGGCTTGGTACGAGCAGTACTTC. Translation gives CASSLASRGKGGAWYEQYF.